The rows below give T cell receptor beta chains drawn from one sample of a study of cytomegalovirus exposure and HLA in healthy donors. Data came from immunoSEQ multiplex PCR; TCRdb stores just in-frame clones and leaves some out. The data show almost 95,000 clones, with 69% seen just once and roughly 2.6% held by the top ten. The sample taken for sequencing was PBMCs. The receptors derive from a man aged 50-60 years in good health and CMV-seronegative. Both conserved end residues are part of each CDR3. The D gene is left open where the match is weak. Only part of the rows carry a size: once, few, many, or a class if the clone is expanded.

NA TRBJ2-7 TRBV28 TRBD1 CASSTPSGQTYEQYF TGTGCCAGCAGTACGCCGTCGGGACAGACCTACGAGCAGTACTTC
NA TRBJ2-7 TRBV4-3 NA CASSQDYKGSVYEQYF TGCGCCAGCAGCCAAGATTATAAGGGGTCGGTCTACGAGCAGTACTTC
many TRBJ1-3 TRBV7-9 NA CASSPKLRVSEGNTIYF TGTGCCAGCAGCCCGAAGCTCAGGGTTTCTGAGGGAAACACCATATATTTT
NA TRBJ1-5 TRBV28 NA CASRVQGIVDQPQHF TGTGCCAGCAGGGTACAGGGAATTGTGGATCAGCCCCAGCATTTT
few TRBJ1-4 TRBV30 NA CAWRGHGITNEKLFF TGTGCCTGGAGGGGCCACGGTATCACTAATGAAAAACTGTTTTTT
few TRBJ1-2 TRBV2 TRBD1 CASSLTGVNGYTF TGTGCCAGCAGTTTAACAGGGGTCAATGGCTACACCTTC
NA TRBJ2-7 TRBV2 TRBD1 CASSWDRSYEQYF TGTGCCAGCAGTTGGGACAGGTCTTACGAGCAGTACTTC
NA TRBJ2-3 TRBV30 TRBD2 CAWSVGGAGGTQYF TGTGCCTGGAGTGTCGGGGGGGCGGGTGGTACGCAGTATTTT
once TRBJ2-7 TRBV4-3 NA CASSQDKETVAYEQYF TGCGCCAGCAGCCAAGATAAGGAGACAGTTGCCTACGAGCAGTACTTC
NA TRBJ2-2 TRBV11-3 NA CASSLWRDRTGELFF TGTGCCAGCAGCTTATGGCGGGACAGAACCGGGGAGCTGTTTTTT
NA TRBJ1-4 TRBV28 NA CASSSSLGGGEKLFF TGTGCCAGCAGCTCCTCGTTGGGGGGAGGCGAAAAACTGTTTTTT